Below are 8 T cell receptor beta chains sequenced from a single sample in a study of blood T cell repertoires in COVID-19. TCRdb's table, derived via immunoSEQ multiplex PCR, lists solely in-frame clones and lacks some. The table has hundreds of thousands of clones, about 87% seen once. What was sequenced was peripheral blood. The receptors here all came from a woman aged 50 to 60 with COVID-19, enrolled during active disease.

The chain uses TRBV12-3 or TRBV12-4 and TRBJ1-1, with no clear D. V was shortened by 4 bases and J by 1 base, with 7 bases between the two germline ends. The CDR3 runs 13 residues. CDR3 amino acids: CASSYAENTEAFF. CDR3 bases: TGTGCCAGCAGTTACGCAGAGAACACTGAAGCTTTCTTT.

The chain links TRBV6-5 to TRBJ1-3; tentative D call: TRBD1 (5 bases). V was pared by 10 bases and J by 1 base, with 11 bases between. Per germline, CDR1 MNHEY and CDR2 SVGAGI. The CDR3 consists of 13 residues. CDR3 sequence reads: CATRGGSGNTIYF. CDR3 nucleotide sequence: TGTGCCACACGGGGGGGTTCTGGAAACACCATATATTTT.

The rearrangement joins TRBV4-1 to TRBJ1-1; D ambiguous. The CDR3 contains 13 residues. V lost 4 bases and J 2 bases, leaving 8 bases between the germline ends. Germline CDR1 MGHRA, CDR2 YSYEKL. CDR3 amino acids: CASSPGFNTEAFF. The CDR3 DNA follows: TGCGCCAGCAGCCCCGGGTTCAACACTGAAGCTTTCTTT.

This chain links TRBV10-3 with TRBJ2-7, with D possibly matching TRBD1 (5 bases). The ends were cut back, 3 bases at V and 6 bases at J, with 9 bases in the middle. CDR3 length: 12 residues. Germline values: CDR1 ENHRY, CDR2 SYGVKD. The CDR3, as DNA: TGTGCCATCAGTGAAGGGGTTGGCGAGCAGTACTTC. This gives the protein CAISEGVGEQYF.

DNA for the CDR3: TGTGCCAGCAGCCACGCGGACAGGGGCGATTTTCTTCTTGTCTCAAATGAAAAACTGTTTTTT. It specifies CASSHADRGDFLLVSNEKLFF. The chain employs TRBV6-2 or TRBV6-3 and TRBJ1-4; 9 bases align to TRBD1. The CDR3 length is 21 residues. Germline values: CDR1 MNHEY, CDR2 SVGEGT. With 6 bases clipped from V and 5 bases from J, the junction kept 25 bases outside the gene matches.

The chain uses TRBV11-2 and TRBJ2-7, with D possibly matching TRBD2 (6 bases). In germline, CDR1 is SGHAT, CDR2 FQNNGV. V dropped 0 bases and J dropped 2 bases, with 11 bases sitting between them. The CDR3 contains 15 residues. Here the CDR3 reads CASSLDVGLTYEQYF. The CDR3 region has the DNA TGTGCCAGCAGCTTAGATGTTGGACTAACCTACGAGCAGTACTTC.

The chain joins TRBV28 to TRBJ1-1, with D perhaps matching TRBD1 (6 bases). Germline loops: CDR1 MDHEN, CDR2 SYDVKM. There are 15 residues in the CDR3. Trimming pared 5 bases from V and 0 bases from J, leaving 13 bases between. CDR3 region: CASSPGGHLNTEAFF. CDR3 sequence (DNA): TGTGCCAGCAGTCCTGGGGGACACCTGAACACTGAAGCTTTCTTT.

CDR3 sequence reads: CASSLERGSTGELFF. The DNA for the CDR3 is TGCGCCAGCAGCTTGGAACGGGGTAGTACCGGGGAGCTGTTTTTT. The chain uses TRBV5-1 and TRBJ2-2, with a weak D call TRBD2 (5 bases). Per germline, CDR1 SGHRS and CDR2 YFSETQ. The CDR3 is 15 residues long. V gave up 0 bases and J gave up 5 bases, with 11 bases separating them.